This TCR beta chain was found in a study of response to subunit inactivated influenza vaccine. General study points: Each seasonal influenza vaccination recruits few new T cells, the authors suggested.

This clonotype turned up a few times. The antigen is undetermined. Using its own MiXCR run on the RT-PCR reads, TCRdb lists one record per CDR3 protein. The table has 650,000 to 800,000 distinct CDR3 sequences, about 15% seen once; the top ten hold around 6.5%. The starting material was PBMCs from blood, obtained 14 to 15 days before vaccination. This receptor was taken from a man aged 50-59 years who received an inactivated influenza vaccine.

In DNA form, the CDR3 reads TGCAGTGCTAGAGATTGGCCAGGTAGAACCACAGATACGCAGTATTTT. It is translated as CSARDWPGRTTDTQYF. J is TRBJ2-3 and V is TRBV20-1, with no clear D. Trimming removed 0 bases at V and 2 bases at J, with 15 bases between. Germline V CDR1 and CDR2: DFQATT, SNEGSKA (reference sequence). CDR3 length equals 16 residues.